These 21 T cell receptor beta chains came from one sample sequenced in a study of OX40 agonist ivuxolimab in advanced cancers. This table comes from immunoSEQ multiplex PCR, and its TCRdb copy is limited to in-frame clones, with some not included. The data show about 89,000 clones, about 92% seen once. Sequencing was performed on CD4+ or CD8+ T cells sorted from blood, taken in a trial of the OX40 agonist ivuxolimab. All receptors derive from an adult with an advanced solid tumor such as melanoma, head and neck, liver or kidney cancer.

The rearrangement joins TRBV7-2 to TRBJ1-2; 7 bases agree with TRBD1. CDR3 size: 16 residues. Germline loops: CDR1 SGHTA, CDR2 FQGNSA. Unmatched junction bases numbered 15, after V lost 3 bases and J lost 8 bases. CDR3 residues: CASSFSGQTIPGGYTF. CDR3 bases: TGTGCCAGCAGCTTCTCGGGACAGACAATCCCGGGAGGCTACACCTTC.

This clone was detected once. CDR3 loop: CAWSRVSGNTIYF. The CDR3 nucleotides are TGTGCCTGGAGCCGGGTGTCGGGAAACACCATATATTTT. This sequence joins TRBV30 and TRBJ1-3, with D unresolved. The CDR3 consists of 13 residues. The V end was cut by 3 bases, the J end by 4 bases, with 10 bases between. Germline CDR1 is GTSNPN and CDR2 is SVGIG (reference sequence).

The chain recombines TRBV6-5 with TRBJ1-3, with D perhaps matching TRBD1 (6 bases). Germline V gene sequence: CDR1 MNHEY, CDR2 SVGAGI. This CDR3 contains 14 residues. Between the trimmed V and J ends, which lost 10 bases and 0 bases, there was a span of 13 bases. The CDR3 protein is CATRGTFSGNTIYF. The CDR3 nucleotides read TGTGCCACTCGAGGGACATTCTCTGGAAACACCATATATTTT.

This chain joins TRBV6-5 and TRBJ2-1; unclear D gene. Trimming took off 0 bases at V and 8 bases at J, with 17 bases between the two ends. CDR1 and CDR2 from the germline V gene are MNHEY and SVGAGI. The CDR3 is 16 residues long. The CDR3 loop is CASSYSPRLLNDEQFF. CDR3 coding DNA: TGTGCCAGCAGTTACTCACCCCGTCTGCTCAACGATGAGCAGTTCTTC.

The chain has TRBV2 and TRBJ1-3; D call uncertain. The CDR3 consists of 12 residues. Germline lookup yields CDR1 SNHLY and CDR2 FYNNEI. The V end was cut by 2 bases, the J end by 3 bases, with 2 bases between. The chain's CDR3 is CASSEYGNTIYF. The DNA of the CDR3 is TGTGCCAGCAGTGAATATGGAAACACCATATATTTT.

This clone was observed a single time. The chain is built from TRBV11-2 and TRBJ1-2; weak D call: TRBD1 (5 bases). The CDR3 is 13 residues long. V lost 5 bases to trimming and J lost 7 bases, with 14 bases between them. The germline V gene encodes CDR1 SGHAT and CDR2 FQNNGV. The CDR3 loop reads CASSPNRGGGYTF. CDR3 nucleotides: TGTGCCAGCAGCCCCAATCGGGGGGGTGGCTACACCTTC.

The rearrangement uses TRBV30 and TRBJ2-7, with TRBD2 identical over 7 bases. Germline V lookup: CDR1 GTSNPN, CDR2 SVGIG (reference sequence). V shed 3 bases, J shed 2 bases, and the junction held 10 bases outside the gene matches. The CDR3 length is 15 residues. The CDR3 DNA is TGTGCCTGGAGCATCGGGAGGACATTCACCTACGAGCAGTACTTC. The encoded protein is CAWSIGRTFTYEQYF.

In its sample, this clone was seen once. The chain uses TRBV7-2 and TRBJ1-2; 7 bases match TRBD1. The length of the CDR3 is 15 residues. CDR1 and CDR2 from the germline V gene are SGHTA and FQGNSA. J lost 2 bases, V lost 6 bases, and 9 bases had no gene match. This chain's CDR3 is CASRQTGNPNYGYTF. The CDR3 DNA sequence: TGTGCCAGCAGACAGACAGGGAACCCAAACTATGGCTACACCTTC.

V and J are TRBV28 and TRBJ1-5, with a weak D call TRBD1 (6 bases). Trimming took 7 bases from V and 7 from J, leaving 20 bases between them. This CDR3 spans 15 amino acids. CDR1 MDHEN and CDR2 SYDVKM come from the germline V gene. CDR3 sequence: CASTVGGFLEQPQHF. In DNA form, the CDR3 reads TGTGCCAGCACGGTAGGGGGTTTTTTGGAGCAGCCCCAGCATTTT.

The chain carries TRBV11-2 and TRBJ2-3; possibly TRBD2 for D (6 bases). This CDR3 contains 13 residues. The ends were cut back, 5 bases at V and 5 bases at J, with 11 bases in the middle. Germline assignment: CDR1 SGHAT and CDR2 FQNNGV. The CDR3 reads CASSAMGGDTQYF. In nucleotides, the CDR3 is TGTGCCAGCAGCGCCATGGGGGGAGATACGCAGTATTTT.

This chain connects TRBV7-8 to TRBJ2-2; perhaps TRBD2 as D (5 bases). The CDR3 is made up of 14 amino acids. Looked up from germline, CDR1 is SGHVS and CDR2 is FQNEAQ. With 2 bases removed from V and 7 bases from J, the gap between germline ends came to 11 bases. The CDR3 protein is CASSLFSGVGELFF. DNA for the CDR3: TGTGCCAGCAGCTTATTCTCCGGGGTCGGGGAGCTGTTTTTT.

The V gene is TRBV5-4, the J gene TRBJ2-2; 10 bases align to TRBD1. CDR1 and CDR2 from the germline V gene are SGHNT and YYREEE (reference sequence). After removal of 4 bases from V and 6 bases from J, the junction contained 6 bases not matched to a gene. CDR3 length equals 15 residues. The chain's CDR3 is CASSRAGQGAGELFF. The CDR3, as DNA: TGTGCCAGCAGCAGGGCCGGACAGGGGGCCGGGGAGCTGTTTTTT.

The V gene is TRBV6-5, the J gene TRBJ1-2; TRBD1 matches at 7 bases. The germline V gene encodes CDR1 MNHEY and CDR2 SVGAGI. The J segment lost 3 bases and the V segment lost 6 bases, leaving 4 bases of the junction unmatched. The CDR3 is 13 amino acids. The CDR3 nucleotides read TGTGCCAGCAGCCGACAGGGTGACTATGGCTACACCTTC. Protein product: CASSRQGDYGYTF.

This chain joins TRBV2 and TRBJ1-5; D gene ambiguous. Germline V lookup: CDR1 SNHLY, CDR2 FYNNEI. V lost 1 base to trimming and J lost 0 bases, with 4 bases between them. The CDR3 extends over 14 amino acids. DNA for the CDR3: TGTGCCAGCAGTGAAGATTTTAGCAATCAGCCCCAGCATTTT. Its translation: CASSEDFSNQPQHF.

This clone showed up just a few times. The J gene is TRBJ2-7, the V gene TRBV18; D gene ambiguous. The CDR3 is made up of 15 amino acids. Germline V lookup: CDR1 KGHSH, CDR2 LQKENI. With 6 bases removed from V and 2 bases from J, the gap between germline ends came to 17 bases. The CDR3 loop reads CASSPGRVLTYEQYV. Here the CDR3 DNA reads TGTGCCAGCTCCCCGGGCAGAGTTTTAACCTACGAGCAGTACGTC.

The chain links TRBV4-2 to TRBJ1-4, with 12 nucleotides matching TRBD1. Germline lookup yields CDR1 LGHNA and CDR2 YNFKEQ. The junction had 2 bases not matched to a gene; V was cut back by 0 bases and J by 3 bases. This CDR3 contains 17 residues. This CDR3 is CASSQEGQGAANEKLFF. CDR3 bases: TGTGCCAGCAGCCAAGAGGGACAGGGGGCTGCTAATGAAAAACTGTTTTTT.

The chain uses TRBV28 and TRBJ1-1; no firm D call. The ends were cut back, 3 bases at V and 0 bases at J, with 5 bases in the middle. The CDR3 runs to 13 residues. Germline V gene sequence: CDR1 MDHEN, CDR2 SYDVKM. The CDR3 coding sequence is TGTGCCAGCAGTTTGAATGTGAACACTGAAGCTTTCTTT. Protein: CASSLNVNTEAFF.

The DNA of the CDR3 is TGTGCCAGCAGAGCTAGGGCCCAGAGCACCTTC. This translates into CASRARAQSTF. The genes are TRBV6-5 and TRBJ1-2; unclear D gene. CDR3 size: 11 residues. Trimming left V 6 bases short and J 13 bases short, with 15 bases between. CDR1 and CDR2 from the germline V gene are MNHEY and SVGAGI.

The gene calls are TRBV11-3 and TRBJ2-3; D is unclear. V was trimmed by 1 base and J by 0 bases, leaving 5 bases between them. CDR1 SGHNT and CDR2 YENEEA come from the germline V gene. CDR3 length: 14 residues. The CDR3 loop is CASSLGGSTDTQYF. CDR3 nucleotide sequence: TGTGCCAGCAGCTTAGGAGGTAGCACAGATACGCAGTATTTT. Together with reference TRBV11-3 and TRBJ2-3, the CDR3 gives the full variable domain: EAGVVQSPRYKIIEKKQPVAFWCNPISGHNTLYWYLQNLGQGPELLIRYENEEAVDDSQLPKDRFSAERLKGVDSTLKIQPAELGDSAVYLCASSLGGSTDTQYFGPGTRLTVL.

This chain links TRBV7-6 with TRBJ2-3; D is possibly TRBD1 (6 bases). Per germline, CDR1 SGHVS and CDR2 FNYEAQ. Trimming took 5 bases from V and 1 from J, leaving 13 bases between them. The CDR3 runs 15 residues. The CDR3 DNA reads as TGTGCCAGCAGCAGAGGGACACCTGGCACAGATACGCAGTATTTT. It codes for CASSRGTPGTDTQYF.

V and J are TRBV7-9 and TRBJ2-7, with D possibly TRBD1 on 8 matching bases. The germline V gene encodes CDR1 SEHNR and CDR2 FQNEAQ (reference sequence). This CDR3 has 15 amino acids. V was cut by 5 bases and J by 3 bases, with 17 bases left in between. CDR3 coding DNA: TGTGCCAGCAGCCCCGGACAGGGAGGGAGCTACGAGCAGTACGTC. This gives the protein CASSPGQGGSYEQYV.